The T cell receptor (beta chain) under discussion was sequenced for a study of T-cell memory formation after mild COVID-19. The wider study: TCR clusters largely stayed donor specific.

The CDR3 totals 15 residues. J was trimmed by 7 bases and V by 8 bases; bases with no gene match: 8. TCR alpha and TCR beta cDNA libraries carrying sample barcodes and UMIs came from 5'RACE with constant-segment primers. TCRdb re-derived calls from the 5' RACE reads in MiXCR, one entry per CDR3 protein. This table has around 450,000 distinct CDR3 sequences, around 19% appearing once. Specimen: PBMCs or a T cell subset sorted from them (not recorded which). This sequence was found in an adult woman who had mild COVID-19 (a few samples of this study predate the infection). Cell type and time point are not known. V is TRBV12-3 or TRBV12-4 and J is TRBJ2-1; 13 positions agree with TRBD2. The CDR3 DNA sequence: TGTGCCAGCGGTGACACTAGCGGGGGGGTGAATGAGCAGTTCTTC. This translates into CASGDTSGGVNEQFF.